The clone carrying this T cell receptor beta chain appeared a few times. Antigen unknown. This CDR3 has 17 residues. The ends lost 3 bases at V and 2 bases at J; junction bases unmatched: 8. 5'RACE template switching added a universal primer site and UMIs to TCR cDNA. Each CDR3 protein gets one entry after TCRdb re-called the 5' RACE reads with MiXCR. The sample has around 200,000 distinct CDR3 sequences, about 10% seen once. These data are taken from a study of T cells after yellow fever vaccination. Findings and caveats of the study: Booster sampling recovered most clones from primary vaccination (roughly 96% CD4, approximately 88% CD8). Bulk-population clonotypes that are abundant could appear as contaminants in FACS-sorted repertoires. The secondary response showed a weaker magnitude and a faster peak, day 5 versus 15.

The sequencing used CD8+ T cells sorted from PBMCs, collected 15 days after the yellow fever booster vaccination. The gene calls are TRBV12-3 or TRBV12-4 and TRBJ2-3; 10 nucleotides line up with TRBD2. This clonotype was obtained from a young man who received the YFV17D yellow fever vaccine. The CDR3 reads CASSFQTLAGDTDTQYF. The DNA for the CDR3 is TGTGCCAGCAGTTTCCAGACCCTAGCGGGGGACACAGATACGCAGTATTTT.